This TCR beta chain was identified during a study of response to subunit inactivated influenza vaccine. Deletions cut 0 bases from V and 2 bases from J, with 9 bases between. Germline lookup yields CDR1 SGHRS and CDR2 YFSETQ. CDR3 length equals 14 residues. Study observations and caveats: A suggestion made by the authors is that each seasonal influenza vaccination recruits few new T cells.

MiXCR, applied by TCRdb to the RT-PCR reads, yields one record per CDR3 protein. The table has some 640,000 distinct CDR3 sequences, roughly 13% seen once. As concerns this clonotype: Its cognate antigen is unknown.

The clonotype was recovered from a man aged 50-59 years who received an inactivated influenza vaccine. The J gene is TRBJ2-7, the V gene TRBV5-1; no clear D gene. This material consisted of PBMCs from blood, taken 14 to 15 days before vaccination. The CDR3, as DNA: TGCGCCAGCAGCTTGGGACACGATACCTACGAGCAGTACTTC. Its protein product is CASSLGHDTYEQYF.